This record concerns one TCR beta chain sequence. What it binds is unknown. The CDR3 runs 14 residues. Trimming took 2 bases from V and 4 from J; bases not matched to a gene: 6. The V gene's germline CDR1 is GTSNPN and CDR2 SVGIG (reference sequence). The data derive from a study of T cell clonotyping in hematopoietic cell transplantation. Whole-study findings and limits: Recipient TCR diversity dropped after transplant; expanded clonotypes rose from day 30 to 180. Broader posttransplant TCR repertoire diversity was predicted by graft donor and pretransplant recipient Inverse Simpson Index values. CD4 and CD8 repertoire contributions could not be separated without sorting.

Generated by immunoSEQ multiplex PCR, the TCRdb table keeps only in-frame clones and is missing some. The sample yields about 10,000 clones, 51% seen once. The TCR was taken from a female patient aged 50-59 years who had an allogeneic stem cell transplant from an unrelated donor, so the T cells may come from the graft donor. Some clones in this sample may be carry-over from other donors' samples. Sequencing used peripheral blood mononuclear cells, obtained 100 days after allogeneic stem cell transplant. The chain couples TRBV30 to TRBJ2-5; 8 bases line up with TRBD2. The DNA for the CDR3 is TGTGCCTGGAGTTCAGAGGCGGGGGGAGAGACCCAGTACTTC. Encoded protein: CAWSSEAGGETQYF.